This is a list of T cell receptor beta chains from one sample in a study of CD8+CD57+ T cells in acquired aplastic anemia. TCRdb analysed the reads with MiXCR anew, one entry per CDR3 protein. The table lists 150,000 to 180,000 distinct CDR3 sequences, over 50% of them singletons. Source material: sorted CD4+, CD8+, or CD8+CD57+ T cells (not recorded which) from PBMCs. Receptors were obtained from a human donor with aplastic anemia. Both conserved end residues are part of each CDR3. The order of the fields is CDR3 length, clone size, V gene, J gene, D gene, CDR3 protein, CDR3 DNA. A D gene is named only where the DNA matches it firmly. Size values are once, few and many counts, or a class for expanded clones, and some rows have none.

CDR3 length: 14; clone size: few; V gene: TRBV6-1; J gene: TRBJ1-5; D gene: .; CDR3 protein: CASAGLNSNQPQHF; CDR3 DNA: TGTGCCAGCGCGGGACTTAATAGCAATCAGCCCCAGCATTTT
CDR3 length: 13; clone size: many; V gene: TRBV6-2/TRBV6-3; J gene: TRBJ2-5; D gene: .; CDR3 protein: CASSYHLGQTQYF; CDR3 DNA: TGTGCCAGCAGTTACCACCTAGGGCAGACCCAGTACTTC
CDR3 length: 15; clone size: once; V gene: TRBV5-1; J gene: TRBJ2-7; D gene: .; CDR3 protein: CASSYTNGLMGEQYF; CDR3 DNA: TGCGCCAGCAGTTATACAAACGGCCTTATGGGCGAGCAGTACTTC
CDR3 length: 17; clone size: .; V gene: TRBV24-1; J gene: TRBJ2-1; D gene: .; CDR3 protein: CATSDLGAGHSYNEQFF; CDR3 DNA: TGTGCCACCAGTGATTTGGGAGCTGGTCACTCCTACAATGAGCAGTTCTTC
CDR3 length: 16; clone size: once; V gene: TRBV7-6; J gene: TRBJ2-7; D gene: TRBD1; CDR3 protein: CASSSGPFGQGAEQYF; CDR3 DNA: TGTGCCAGCAGCTCTGGGCCGTTCGGACAGGGCGCCGAGCAGTACTTC
CDR3 length: 15; clone size: .; V gene: TRBV7-3; J gene: TRBJ1-1; D gene: TRBD1; CDR3 protein: CASSPKPGQVPEAFF; CDR3 DNA: TGTGCCAGCAGCCCTAAACCGGGACAGGTGCCTGAAGCTTTCTTT
CDR3 length: 14; clone size: .; V gene: TRBV10-3; J gene: TRBJ2-7; D gene: .; CDR3 protein: CAISSPDSYWEQYF; CDR3 DNA: TGTGCCATCTCCTCTCCTGATTCCTACTGGGAGCAGTACTTC
CDR3 length: 16; clone size: .; V gene: TRBV6-4; J gene: TRBJ1-1; D gene: .; CDR3 protein: CAPARWVLGRNTEAFF; CDR3 DNA: TGTGCCCCCGCCAGATGGGTCTTAGGGCGAAACACTGAAGCTTTCTTT
CDR3 length: 14; clone size: many; V gene: TRBV5-5; J gene: TRBJ1-2; D gene: .; CDR3 protein: CASSLSRVGYGYTF; CDR3 DNA: TGTGCCAGCAGCTTGTCTAGGGTGGGCTATGGCTACACCTTC
CDR3 length: 14; clone size: .; V gene: TRBV10-2; J gene: TRBJ1-5; D gene: .; CDR3 protein: CASSESIGNQPQHF; CDR3 DNA: TGCGCCAGCAGTGAGTCGATAGGCAATCAGCCCCAGCATTTT
CDR3 length: 11; clone size: .; V gene: TRBV12-5; J gene: TRBJ2-3; D gene: .; CDR3 protein: CASGSGWTQYF; CDR3 DNA: TGTGCTAGTGGTTCTGGGTGGACGCAGTATTTT
CDR3 length: 13; clone size: .; V gene: TRBV25-1; J gene: TRBJ2-3; D gene: TRBD1; CDR3 protein: CVSRDRGADTQYF; CDR3 DNA: TGTGTCAGCCGGGACAGGGGCGCGGATACGCAGTATTTT
CDR3 length: 14; clone size: .; V gene: TRBV2; J gene: TRBJ1-6; D gene: .; CDR3 protein: CASKIQQGPLPLHF; CDR3 DNA: TGTGCCAGCAAGATACAACAGGGACCGTTACCCCTCCACTTT
CDR3 length: 15; clone size: many; V gene: TRBV7-9; J gene: TRBJ1-2; D gene: TRBD1; CDR3 protein: CASSLAGQGQSGYTF; CDR3 DNA: TGTGCCAGCAGCTTAGCGGGACAGGGTCAAAGTGGCTACACCTTC
CDR3 length: 16; clone size: .; V gene: TRBV6-5; J gene: TRBJ2-5; D gene: TRBD2; CDR3 protein: CASRHSLSGEQETQYF; CDR3 DNA: TGTGCCAGCAGGCACTCCCTTAGCGGGGAACAAGAGACCCAGTACTTC
CDR3 length: 14; clone size: many; V gene: TRBV15; J gene: TRBJ1-2; D gene: .; CDR3 protein: CATGSNRQPGGYTF; CDR3 DNA: TGTGCCACCGGGTCAAATCGGCAACCAGGGGGCTACACCTTC
CDR3 length: 15; clone size: many; V gene: TRBV20-1; J gene: TRBJ1-1; D gene: .; CDR3 protein: CSARTSGGVGTEAFF; CDR3 DNA: TGCAGTGCAAGGACTAGCGGGGGGGTCGGCACTGAAGCTTTCTTT
CDR3 length: 14; clone size: many; V gene: TRBV4-1; J gene: TRBJ1-5; D gene: .; CDR3 protein: CASSLARGNQPQHF; CDR3 DNA: TGCGCCAGCAGCCTTGCCAGGGGCAATCAGCCCCAGCATTTT
CDR3 length: 13; clone size: few; V gene: TRBV25-1; J gene: TRBJ1-3; D gene: .; CDR3 protein: CASSEYDGNTIYF; CDR3 DNA: TGTGCCAGCAGTGAATATGATGGAAACACCATATATTTT
CDR3 length: 16; clone size: .; V gene: TRBV4-3; J gene: TRBJ2-7; D gene: TRBD2; CDR3 protein: CASSQGEGAGAYEQYF; CDR3 DNA: TGCGCCAGCAGCCAAGGAGAGGGAGCGGGGGCCTACGAGCAGTACTTC
CDR3 length: 13; clone size: many; V gene: TRBV24-1; J gene: TRBJ1-6; D gene: .; CDR3 protein: CATSGGENSPLHF; CDR3 DNA: TGTGCCACCAGTGGGGGAGAGAATTCACCCCTCCACTTT
CDR3 length: 15; clone size: .; V gene: TRBV5-5; J gene: TRBJ2-3; D gene: .; CDR3 protein: CASSFFWTSTDTQYF; CDR3 DNA: TGTGCCAGCAGCTTTTTTTGGACTAGCACAGATACGCAGTATTTT
CDR3 length: 13; clone size: .; V gene: TRBV6-1; J gene: TRBJ1-2; D gene: TRBD1; CDR3 protein: CASRSYGTGGYTF; CDR3 DNA: TGTGCCAGCAGATCATACGGGACAGGTGGCTACACCTTC
CDR3 length: 15; clone size: many; V gene: TRBV7-9; J gene: TRBJ1-2; D gene: .; CDR3 protein: CASSPVQGTPYGYTF; CDR3 DNA: TGTGCCAGCAGCCCTGTTCAGGGGACGCCCTATGGCTACACCTTC
CDR3 length: 14; clone size: .; V gene: TRBV19; J gene: TRBJ2-7; D gene: .; CDR3 protein: CASSILGTSYEQYF; CDR3 DNA: TGTGCCAGTAGTATTCTTGGCACCTCCTACGAGCAGTACTTC
CDR3 length: 21; clone size: few; V gene: TRBV24-1; J gene: TRBJ1-3; D gene: .; CDR3 protein: CATIEGDFQGQTESSGNTIYF; CDR3 DNA: TGTGCCACCATAGAAGGGGATTTCCAGGGGCAGACAGAGAGCTCTGGAAACACCATATATTTT
CDR3 length: 12; clone size: .; V gene: TRBV13; J gene: TRBJ1-1; D gene: .; CDR3 protein: CASSLGGDEAFF; CDR3 DNA: TGTGCCAGCAGCTTAGGAGGGGATGAAGCTTTCTTT
CDR3 length: 16; clone size: many; V gene: TRBV7-3; J gene: TRBJ2-3; D gene: .; CDR3 protein: CASSSRGLGSTDTQYF; CDR3 DNA: TGTGCCAGCAGCTCTAGGGGTTTAGGGAGCACAGATACGCAGTATTTT
CDR3 length: 15; clone size: many; V gene: TRBV5-1; J gene: TRBJ2-3; D gene: .; CDR3 protein: CASSVDTQLRDTQYF; CDR3 DNA: TGCGCCAGCAGCGTGGACACTCAGCTCCGAGATACGCAGTATTTT
CDR3 length: 17; clone size: .; V gene: TRBV6-2/TRBV6-3; J gene: TRBJ2-1; D gene: TRBD2; CDR3 protein: CASSYSSGGVPYNEQFF; CDR3 DNA: TGTGCCAGCAGTTACTCTAGCGGGGGGGTCCCCTACAATGAGCAGTTCTTC
CDR3 length: 16; clone size: few; V gene: TRBV5-6; J gene: TRBJ2-3; D gene: .; CDR3 protein: CASTLRMGALTDTQYF; CDR3 DNA: TGTGCCAGCACCCTCCGGATGGGGGCTCTCACAGATACGCAGTATTTT
CDR3 length: 13; clone size: .; V gene: TRBV5-5; J gene: TRBJ2-7; D gene: .; CDR3 protein: CASTEPDIYEQYF; CDR3 DNA: TGTGCCAGCACCGAACCGGACATTTACGAGCAGTACTTC
CDR3 length: 13; clone size: .; V gene: TRBV2; J gene: TRBJ2-1; D gene: .; CDR3 protein: CASWDHRIHEQFF; CDR3 DNA: TGTGCCAGCTGGGACCACCGGATCCATGAGCAGTTCTTC
CDR3 length: 15; clone size: .; V gene: TRBV15; J gene: TRBJ2-3; D gene: .; CDR3 protein: CATSSPTSSTDTQYF; CDR3 DNA: TGTGCCACCAGCAGCCCTACTTCTAGCACAGATACGCAGTATTTT
CDR3 length: 14; clone size: .; V gene: TRBV6-1; J gene: TRBJ2-5; D gene: .; CDR3 protein: CASRTTRGRETQYF; CDR3 DNA: TGTGCCAGCAGGACAACCAGGGGTCGGGAGACCCAGTACTTC
CDR3 length: 14; clone size: many; V gene: TRBV10-3; J gene: TRBJ2-5; D gene: TRBD2; CDR3 protein: CAIKAGGERETQYF; CDR3 DNA: TGTGCCATCAAAGCGGGGGGGGAGAGGGAGACCCAGTACTTC
CDR3 length: 14; clone size: once; V gene: TRBV25-1; J gene: TRBJ2-2; D gene: TRBD1; CDR3 protein: CASSGGQFTGEPFF; CDR3 DNA: TGTGCCAGCAGTGGGGGACAGTTTACCGGGGAGCCGTTTTTT
CDR3 length: 10; clone size: .; V gene: TRBV2; J gene: TRBJ1-1; D gene: .; CDR3 protein: CASSGTRAFF; CDR3 DNA: TGTGCCAGCAGCGGGACTCGAGCTTTCTTT
CDR3 length: 12; clone size: .; V gene: TRBV10-1; J gene: TRBJ2-1; D gene: .; CDR3 protein: CASSDWNNEQFF; CDR3 DNA: TGCGCCAGCAGTGATTGGAACAATGAGCAGTTCTTC
CDR3 length: 12; clone size: .; V gene: TRBV7-9; J gene: TRBJ1-6; D gene: .; CDR3 protein: CASSLGLQPLHF; CDR3 DNA: TGTGCCAGCAGCTTAGGACTTCAGCCCCTCCACTTT
CDR3 length: 14; clone size: .; V gene: TRBV20-1; J gene: TRBJ1-3; D gene: TRBD1; CDR3 protein: CSAGDRAGGNTIYF; CDR3 DNA: TGCAGTGCTGGGGACAGGGCTGGTGGAAACACCATATATTTT
CDR3 length: 11; clone size: .; V gene: TRBV29-1; J gene: TRBJ2-3; D gene: .; CDR3 protein: CSVRVGDTQYF; CDR3 DNA: TGCAGCGTGCGGGTCGGCGATACGCAGTATTTT
CDR3 length: 12; clone size: .; V gene: TRBV19; J gene: TRBJ2-2; D gene: .; CDR3 protein: CASSIRPGKLFF; CDR3 DNA: TGTGCAAGTAGTATCCGTCCCGGGAAGCTGTTTTTT
CDR3 length: 14; clone size: .; V gene: TRBV2; J gene: TRBJ1-3; D gene: .; CDR3 protein: CASSGVLSGNTIYF; CDR3 DNA: TGTGCCAGCAGTGGTGTCCTCTCTGGAAACACCATATATTTT
CDR3 length: 10; clone size: .; V gene: TRBV19; J gene: TRBJ2-7; D gene: .; CDR3 protein: CASLFLRRYF; CDR3 DNA: TGTGCCAGTTTGTTTCTTCGGCGGTACTTC
CDR3 length: 14; clone size: .; V gene: TRBV15; J gene: TRBJ1-5; D gene: .; CDR3 protein: CATSPRTARQPQHF; CDR3 DNA: TGTGCCACCAGCCCCCGCACAGCCCGTCAGCCCCAGCATTTT
CDR3 length: 15; clone size: many; V gene: TRBV5-6; J gene: TRBJ2-1; D gene: TRBD1; CDR3 protein: CASSSGTDLIVKQFF; CDR3 DNA: TGTGCCAGCAGCTCCGGGACAGACTTAATCGTAAAGCAGTTCTTC
CDR3 length: 10; clone size: .; V gene: TRBV6-6; J gene: TRBJ1-1; D gene: .; CDR3 protein: CASMPDEAFF; CDR3 DNA: TGTGCCAGCATGCCTGATGAAGCTTTCTTT
CDR3 length: 15; clone size: .; V gene: TRBV2; J gene: TRBJ2-7; D gene: .; CDR3 protein: CASSEWRNNPYEQYF; CDR3 DNA: TGTGCCAGCAGTGAGTGGAGAAACAATCCCTACGAGCAGTACTTC
CDR3 length: 14; clone size: few; V gene: TRBV10-3; J gene: TRBJ1-5; D gene: TRBD1; CDR3 protein: CAIRSSGGEEPQHF; CDR3 DNA: TGTGCCATCAGAAGTTCAGGGGGCGAAGAGCCCCAGCATTTT
CDR3 length: 14; clone size: .; V gene: TRBV2; J gene: TRBJ1-1; D gene: TRBD1; CDR3 protein: CASITQGLDTEAFF; CDR3 DNA: TGTGCCAGCATCACACAGGGGTTGGACACTGAAGCTTTCTTT